The clone carrying this TCR beta chain has just a few counts. This sample was included in a study of beta chain features in type 1 diabetes. The CDR3 has 16 residues. J was trimmed by 3 bases and V by 4 bases; bases with no gene match: 12. Germline V gives CDR1 GTSNPN, CDR2 SVGIG (reference sequence). All of the isolated RNA was reverse transcribed, so expressed TCRB transcripts were sequenced. Assay: immunoSEQ multiplex PCR; the TCRdb copy retains only in-frame clones and omits some. This sample has 200,000 to 250,000 clones; more than 9% occur once, and the top ten carry 0.03% to 0.04%. This chain connects TRBV30 to TRBJ1-1, with 9 bases matching TRBD1. This clonotype was obtained from a woman under 30 in good health. Input material: naive CD4+ T cells from blood. The CDR3 spells CAWNPGQGDIDTEAFF. CDR3 DNA: TGTGCCTGGAATCCGGGACAGGGTGACATTGACACTGAAGCTTTCTTT.